This T cell receptor beta chain was observed in a study of cytomegalovirus exposure and HLA in healthy donors. Study-wide points: TCR beta V- and J-gene trimming was later associated with a missense DCLRE1C variant. Immune exposure information available was restricted to CMV serostatus. One later analysis reportedly identified an Asian-associated ancestry cluster that showed fewer N-insertions than the approximately 600-donor mean.

This clone was seen more than once but under ten times. Antigen: not known. Primers: 60 Vbeta forward and 13 Jbeta reverse. The assay was immunoSEQ multiplex PCR, and TCRdb's table has in-frame clones only and misses some. The sample shows roughly 190,000 clones, 70% to 80% of them seen only once. The CDR3 is 14 residues long. V gave up 0 bases and J gave up 6 bases; unmatched junction bases: 3. Germline values: CDR1 MNHNY, CDR2 SVGAGI (reference sequence). Sample: PBMCs. V usage is TRBV6-6 and J usage is TRBJ2-7, with 9 nucleotides matching TRBD1. The receptor's source is a woman aged 45 to 65 in good health and CMV-seronegative. CDR3 DNA: TGTGCCAGCAGTTACTCTGGGACAGGGCGCGAGCAGTACTTC. Translation: CASSYSGTGREQYF.